What follows is one TCR beta chain and its context. Authors' processing steps: Reference gene primer amplification in the assay estimated nucleated cell counts. The repertoire was sequenced with immunoSEQ multiplex PCR; TCRdb's copy has only in-frame clones and lacks some. The DNA gave D and trimming, while V, J and clone size come from that table. The sample comprises about 330,000 clones, approximately 90% of which are singletons, and around 4% rests with the top ten. The CDR3 consists of 11 residues. Germline CDR1 is GTSNPN and CDR2 is SVGIG (reference sequence). V dropped 3 bases and J dropped 7 bases, with 9 bases sitting between them. The data were obtained in a study of blood T cell repertoires in COVID-19. Study as a whole: Sites across the United States, Italy and Spain contributed samples from acute and convalescent COVID-19. The cDNA or gDNA used as material had been derived from T cells, B-cell-depleted T cells, or PBMCs.

Sequences were obtained from peripheral blood. This receptor was taken from a woman aged 50 to 65 with active or convalescent COVID-19. V and J are TRBV30 and TRBJ1-1; a possible D gene is TRBD1 (5 bases). The CDR3 spells CAWSGGNEAFF. In DNA, the CDR3 is TGTGCCTGGAGCGGGGGGAATGAAGCTTTCTTT.